The rows below give T cell receptor beta chains drawn from one sample of a study of long-term antiretroviral therapy in people with HIV. Sequencing used immunoSEQ multiplex PCR; TCRdb keeps in-frame clones, though not all of them. The sample yields about 15,000 clones, around 75% seen once. The source was unsorted PBMCs, collected 1.5 years before starting antiretroviral therapy. The receptors shown here come from a woman in her fifties or sixties with HIV. Each CDR3 is given with its conserved first and last residue. Where a row states a size, it is once, few, many or the class of an expanded clone; other rows omit it.

size: NA; V: TRBV19; CDR3: CASSIQPGDNSPLHF
size: NA; V: TRBV15; CDR3: CATSGGGEPQHF
size: NA; V: TRBV11-3; CDR3: CASSLRLAGNTGELFF
size: NA; V: TRBV2; CDR3: CASSPQGVNEKLFF
size: NA; V: TRBV7-9; CDR3: CASSLSPSANYGYTF
size: few; V: TRBV6-6; CDR3: CASTATGTKNIQYF
size: NA; V: TRBV27; CDR3: CASTPFGNPGANVLTF
size: NA; V: TRBV6-1; CDR3: CASSVGRGMTTGELFF
size: large; V: TRBV19; CDR3: CASSIGGSTFSGNTIYF
size: NA; V: TRBV20-1; CDR3: CSAREAGQYF
size: NA; V: TRBV30; CDR3: CAWTGGGASTQYF
size: NA; V: TRBV7-8; CDR3: CATKTQGRNTEAFF
size: NA; V: TRBV19; CDR3: CASSSRTRLETQYF
size: NA; V: TRBV30; CDR3: CAWSVWDTEAFF
size: NA; V: TRBV18; CDR3: CASSPGAGYGYTF
size: NA; V: TRBV9; CDR3: CASSQQGSGANVLTF
size: once; V: TRBV30; CDR3: CAFGQGSDTQYF
size: NA; V: TRBV5-5; CDR3: CASSLGERLGYTF
size: medium-sized; V: TRBV11-2; CDR3: CASSLEGLPEEQFF
size: NA; V: TRBV6-6; CDR3: CASSLHSTVSGELFF
size: NA; V: TRBV25-1; CDR3: CASSDPGSGDYGYTF
size: NA; V: TRBV7-2; CDR3: CASSFDGYNSPLHF
size: few; V: TRBV19; CDR3: CALNLGRVYYGYTF
size: NA; V: TRBV7-9; CDR3: CASSFIRSGLETQYF
size: NA; V: TRBV27; CDR3: CASSLFSDLNTEAFF